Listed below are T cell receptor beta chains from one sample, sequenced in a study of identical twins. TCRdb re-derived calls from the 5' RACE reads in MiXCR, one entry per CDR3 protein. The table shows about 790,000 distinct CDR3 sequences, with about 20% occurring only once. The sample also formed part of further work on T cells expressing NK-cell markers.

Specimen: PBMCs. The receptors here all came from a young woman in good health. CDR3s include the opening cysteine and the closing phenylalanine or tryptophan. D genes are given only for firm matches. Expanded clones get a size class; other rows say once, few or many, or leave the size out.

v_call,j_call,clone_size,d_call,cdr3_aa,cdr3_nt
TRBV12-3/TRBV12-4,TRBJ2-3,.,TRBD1,CASSFRAGTADTQYF,TGTGCCAGCAGTTTCCGGGCAGGGACAGCAGATACGCAGTATTTT
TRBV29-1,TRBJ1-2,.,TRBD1,CSVEGQGFGYTF,TGCAGCGTTGAAGGACAGGGGTTTGGCTACACCTTC
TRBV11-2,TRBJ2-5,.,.,CASKSTGTQETQYF,TGTGCCAGCAAATCTACGGGAACCCAAGAGACCCAGTACTTC
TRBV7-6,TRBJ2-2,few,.,CASSAQKIGTTNTGELFF,TGTGCCAGCAGCGCACAAAAAATCGGGACCACGAACACCGGGGAGCTGTTTTTT
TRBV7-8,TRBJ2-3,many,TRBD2,CASSHSGVSPDTQYF,TGTGCCAGCAGCCATAGCGGGGTCAGCCCAGATACGCAGTATTTT
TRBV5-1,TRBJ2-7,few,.,CASSLKSRQHEQYF,TGCGCCAGCAGCTTGAAGTCTAGGCAACACGAGCAGTACTTC
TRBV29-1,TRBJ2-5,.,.,CSVDKGLGETQYF,TGCAGCGTTGACAAGGGGTTAGGAGAGACCCAGTACTTC
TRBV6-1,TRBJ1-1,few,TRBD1,CASTERQGMNTEAFF,TGTGCCAGCACCGAACGACAGGGAATGAACACTGAAGCTTTCTTT
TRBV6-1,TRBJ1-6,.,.,CASSKDSFLTPLHF,TGTGCCAGCAGTAAGGACAGTTTTCTGACACCCCTCCACTTT
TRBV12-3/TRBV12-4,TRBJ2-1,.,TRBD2,CASSQGLALNEQFF,TGTGCCAGCAGCCAGGGACTAGCTCTCAATGAGCAGTTCTTC